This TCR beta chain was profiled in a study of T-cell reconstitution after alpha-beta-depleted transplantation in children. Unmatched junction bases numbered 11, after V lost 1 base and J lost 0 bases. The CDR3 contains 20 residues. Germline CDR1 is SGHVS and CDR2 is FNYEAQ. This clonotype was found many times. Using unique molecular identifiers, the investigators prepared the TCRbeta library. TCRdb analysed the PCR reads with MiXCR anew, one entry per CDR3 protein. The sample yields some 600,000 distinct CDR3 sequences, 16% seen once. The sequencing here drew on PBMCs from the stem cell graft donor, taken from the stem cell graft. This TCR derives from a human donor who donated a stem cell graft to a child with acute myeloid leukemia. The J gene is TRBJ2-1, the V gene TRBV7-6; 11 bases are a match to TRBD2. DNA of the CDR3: TGTGCCAGCAGCTTAGTGCCGGGACTAGCGGACCCAAGCTCCTACAATGAGCAGTTCTTC. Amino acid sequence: CASSLVPGLADPSSYNEQFF.